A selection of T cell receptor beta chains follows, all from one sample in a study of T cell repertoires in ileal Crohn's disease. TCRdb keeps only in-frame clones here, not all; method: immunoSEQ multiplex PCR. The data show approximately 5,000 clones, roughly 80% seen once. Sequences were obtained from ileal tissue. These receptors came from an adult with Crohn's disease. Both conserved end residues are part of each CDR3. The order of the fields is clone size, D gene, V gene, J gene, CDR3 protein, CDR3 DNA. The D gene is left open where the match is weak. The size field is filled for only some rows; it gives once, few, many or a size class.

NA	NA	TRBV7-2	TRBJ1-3	CASSYGRNGNTIYF	TGTGCCAGCAGCTACGGACGGAATGGAAACACCATATATTTT
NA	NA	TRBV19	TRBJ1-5	CASSISPRDGVNQPQHF	TGTGCCAGTAGTATAAGCCCCCGGGACGGAGTCAATCAGCCCCAGCATTTT
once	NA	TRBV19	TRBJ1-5	CASSYQGKDQPQHF	TGTGCCAGTAGTTATCAGGGGAAGGATCAGCCCCAGCATTTT
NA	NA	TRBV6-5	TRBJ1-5	CASSRTAQPQHF	TGTGCCAGCAGTCGGACGGCTCAGCCCCAGCATTTT
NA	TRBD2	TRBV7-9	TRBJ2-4	CASSLGGSNIQYF	TGTGCCAGCAGCTTGGGCGGGAGTAACATTCAGTACTTC
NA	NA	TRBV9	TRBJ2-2	CASSVGPVGDTGELFF	TGTGCCAGCAGCGTAGGTCCCGTTGGGGACACCGGGGAGCTGTTTTTT
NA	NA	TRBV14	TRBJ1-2	CASSQDFTANYGYTF	TGTGCCAGCAGCCAAGATTTTACCGCTAACTATGGCTACACCTTC
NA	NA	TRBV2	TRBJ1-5	CASSEAGQPQHF	TGTGCCAGCAGTGAGGCGGGCCAGCCCCAGCATTTT
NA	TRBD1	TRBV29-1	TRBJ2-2	CSVGLGTGGRGELFF	TGCAGCGTTGGCCTGGGGACAGGGGGGCGCGGGGAGCTGTTTTTT
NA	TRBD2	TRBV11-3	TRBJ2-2	CASSSSGTNTGELFF	TGTGCCAGCAGCTCTAGCGGAACGAACACCGGGGAGCTGTTTTTT
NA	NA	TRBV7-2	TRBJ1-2	CASSDRRGKDGYTF	TGTGCCAGCAGCGATAGGAGGGGCAAGGATGGCTACACCTTC
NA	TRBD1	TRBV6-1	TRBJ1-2	CASSEAGTGGYGYTF	TGTGCCAGCAGTGAAGCAGGGACAGGGGGTTATGGCTACACCTTC
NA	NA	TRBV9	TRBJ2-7	CASSPRSAPREQYF	TGTGCCAGCAGCCCCCGGTCCGCCCCTCGGGAGCAGTACTTC
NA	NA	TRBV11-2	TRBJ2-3	CASSLDVARATDTQYF	TGTGCCAGCAGCTTAGATGTGGCCAGGGCGACAGATACGCAGTATTTT
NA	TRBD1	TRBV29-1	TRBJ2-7	CSVAGGPSYEQYF	TGCAGCGTGGCAGGGGGACCCTCCTACGAGCAGTACTTC
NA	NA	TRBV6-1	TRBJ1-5	CASSEAVGVGSNQPQHF	TGTGCCAGCAGTGAAGCGGTAGGGGTAGGATCAAATCAGCCCCAGCATTTT
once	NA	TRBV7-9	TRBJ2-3	CASSTRGADGTDTQYF	TGTGCCAGCAGCACCCGGGGGGCGGACGGAACAGATACGCAGTATTTT
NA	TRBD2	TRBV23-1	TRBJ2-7	CASSHPAGGPREQYF	TGCGCCAGCAGTCATCCAGCGGGAGGGCCGCGCGAGCAGTACTTC
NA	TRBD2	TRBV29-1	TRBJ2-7	CSVLSGAYEQYF	TGCAGCGTTTTGAGCGGGGCCTACGAGCAGTACTTC
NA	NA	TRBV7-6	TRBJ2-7	CASSPSTGTKEEQYF	TGTGCCAGCAGCCCTAGCACCGGGACAAAAGAAGAGCAGTACTTC
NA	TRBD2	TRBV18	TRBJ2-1	CASSQDSGRALYNEQFF	TGTGCCAGCTCACAGGATAGCGGGAGGGCCTTGTACAATGAGCAGTTCTTC
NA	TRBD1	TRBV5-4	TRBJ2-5	CASSEGQGQETQYF	TGTGCCAGCAGCGAGGGACAGGGGCAAGAGACCCAGTACTTC
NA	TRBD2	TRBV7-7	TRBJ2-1	CASSSSGSYNEQFF	TGTGCCAGCAGTTCTAGCGGGAGCTACAATGAGCAGTTCTTC
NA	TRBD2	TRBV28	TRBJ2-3	CASSLAGGVTDTQYF	TGTGCCAGCAGTCTAGCGGGAGGGGTCACAGATACGCAGTATTTT
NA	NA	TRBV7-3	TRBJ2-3	CASSLTGLRRGRTDTQYF	TGTGCCAGCAGCTTAACAGGGCTCAGGAGGGGTCGCACAGATACGCAGTATTTT
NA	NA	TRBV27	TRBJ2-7	CASSSRYEQYF	TGTGCCAGCAGCTCACGGTACGAGCAGTACTTC
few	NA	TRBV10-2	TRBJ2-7	CASSVGGPYEQYF	TGCGCCAGCAGTGTCGGGGGCCCCTACGAGCAGTACTTC
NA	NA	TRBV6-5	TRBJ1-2	CASKETNYGYTF	TGTGCCAGTAAGGAGACCAACTATGGCTACACCTTC
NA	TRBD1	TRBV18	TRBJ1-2	CASSPPPQGGYGYTF	TGTGCCAGCTCACCACCTCCCCAGGGGGGCTATGGCTACACCTTC
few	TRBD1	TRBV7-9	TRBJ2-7	CASSLAGTDYEQYF	TGTGCCAGCAGCTTAGCCGGGACAGACTACGAGCAGTACTTC
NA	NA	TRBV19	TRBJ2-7	CASRKRGPTIEQYF	TGTGCCAGTAGAAAAAGGGGACCCACTATCGAGCAGTACTTC
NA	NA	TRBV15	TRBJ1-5	CATSRDINQPQHF	TGTGCCACCAGCAGAGACATCAATCAGCCCCAGCATTTT
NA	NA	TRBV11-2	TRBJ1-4	CASSLDNVGKLFF	TGTGCCAGCAGCTTAGATAACGTCGGGAAACTGTTTTTT
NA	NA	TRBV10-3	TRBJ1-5	CAISESSSNQPQHF	TGTGCCATCAGTGAGTCCAGTAGCAATCAGCCCCAGCATTTT
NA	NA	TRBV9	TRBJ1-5	CASSVLGGKMEPQHF	TGTGCCAGCAGCGTACTCGGAGGGAAGATGGAGCCCCAGCATTTT
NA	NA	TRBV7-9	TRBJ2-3	CASSLFPRLAGSWDTQYF	TGTGCCAGCAGCTTATTCCCACGGCTAGCAGGGAGCTGGGATACGCAGTATTTT
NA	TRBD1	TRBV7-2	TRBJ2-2	CASRTGTGNTGELFF	TGTGCCAGCAGAACCGGGACAGGGAACACCGGGGAGCTGTTTTTT
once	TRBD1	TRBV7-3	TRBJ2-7	CASSLAGTGGSYEQYF	TGTGCCAGCAGCCTCGCCGGGACAGGGGGCTCCTACGAGCAGTACTTC
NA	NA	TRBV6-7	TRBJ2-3	CASSYSEVTDTQYF	TGTGCCAGCAGTTACTCGGAGGTTACAGATACGCAGTATTTT
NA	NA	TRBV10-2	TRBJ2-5	CASSDFSPTQYF	TGCGCCAGCAGTGACTTTTCCCCGACCCAGTACTTC